These 30 T cell receptor beta chains were sequenced from one sample in a study of T-cell memory formation after mild COVID-19. TCRdb independently ran MiXCR on the 5' RACE reads; one entry per CDR3 protein. Among around 440,000 distinct CDR3 sequences, approximately 18% were seen once, and the ten largest hold around 12%. Sequences were obtained from PBMCs or a T cell subset sorted from them (not recorded which). The receptors stem from an adult woman who had mild COVID-19 (a few samples of this study predate the infection). Cell type and time point are not known.

Notes on this clonotype: One junction end does not reproduce the germline sequence, and a read error may be involved. The V and J genes are TRBV4-2 and TRBJ2-3, with D perhaps TRBD1 or TRBD2 (5 bases each). The CDR3 contains 16 residues. The germline V gene encodes CDR1 LGHNA and CDR2 YNFKEQ. In nucleotides, the CDR3 is TGTGCCAGCAGACAAGAGGTAACGAGGGGCATAGATACGCAGTATTTT. Translated, it gives CASRQEVTRGIDTQYF.

This clonotype turned up a few times. The V and J genes are TRBV7-9 and TRBJ2-1, with TRBD2 matching over 7 bases. Germline CDR1 SEHNR, CDR2 FQNEAQ (reference sequence). V lost 1 base, J lost 1 base, and 4 bases stayed unmatched. This CDR3 has 16 residues. This chain's CDR3 is CASSLEGGSSYNEQFF. The CDR3, as DNA: TGTGCCAGCAGCTTAGAAGGCGGGAGTTCCTACAATGAGCAGTTCTTC.

The table lists this clonotype with a few counts. V usage is TRBV6-6 and J usage is TRBJ2-2; maybe TRBD2 (5 bases). Germline assignment: CDR1 MNHNY and CDR2 SVGAGI (reference sequence). The CDR3 consists of 14 residues. V dropped 6 bases and J dropped 9 bases, with 17 bases sitting between them. The CDR3 reads CASRNRVGERELFF. In DNA form, the CDR3 reads TGTGCCAGCAGAAATAGGGTGGGAGAGCGGGAGCTGTTTTTT.

The V and J genes are TRBV12-3 or TRBV12-4 and TRBJ2-1; TRBD2 aligns across 9 bases. V was pared by 6 bases and J by 2 bases, with 8 bases of the junction left unmatched. The CDR3 has 16 amino acids. The CDR3: CASREGLAQTYNEQFF. The DNA for the CDR3 is TGTGCCAGCAGGGAAGGACTAGCGCAAACCTACAATGAGCAGTTCTTC.

This rearrangement joins TRBV2 to TRBJ2-2, with D possibly being TRBD2 (6 bases). V was clipped by 10 bases and J by 8 bases, with 20 bases between them. The germline V gene encodes CDR1 SNHLY and CDR2 FYNNEI. The CDR3 totals 14 residues. The DNA for the CDR3 is TGTGCCACTCTTAGAGACGGCGGGGTTGGGGAGCTGTTTTTT. Protein sequence: CATLRDGGVGELFF.

This chain connects TRBV5-1 to TRBJ2-4; 10 bases are a match to TRBD1. J lost 4 bases, V lost 4 bases, and 8 bases had no gene match. The CDR3 extends over 16 amino acids. CDR1 is SGHRS and CDR2 is YFSETQ in the germline V gene. The chain's CDR3 is CASSPGQGVVKNIQYF. CDR3 sequence (DNA): TGCGCCAGCAGCCCCGGACAGGGGGTAGTGAAAAACATTCAGTACTTC.

J is TRBJ2-1 and V is TRBV7-2; the D gene is possibly TRBD1 (5 bases). V was clipped by 4 bases and J by 9 bases, with 22 bases between them. Germline V gene sequence: CDR1 SGHTA, CDR2 FQGNSA. The CDR3 consists of 16 residues. The CDR3 loop is CASSSRRQGARGEQFF. CDR3 DNA sequence: TGTGCCAGCAGCTCTCGGCGACAAGGGGCGCGTGGTGAGCAGTTCTTC.

This clonotype was recorded a few times. The chain joins TRBV18 to TRBJ1-1, with D uncertain. Trimming took off 1 base at V and 1 base at J, with 13 bases between the two ends. Germline V gene data show CDR1 as KGHSH and CDR2 as LQKENI. The CDR3 is 16 amino acids. The CDR3 DNA follows: TGTGCCAGCTCACCACGGGGAGGCGGCCAGAACACTGAAGCTTTCTTT. It specifies CASSPRGGGQNTEAFF.

The V gene is TRBV12-3 or TRBV12-4, the J gene TRBJ2-7, with D possibly matching TRBD1 (6 bases). The V gene lost 6 bases and the J gene lost 5 bases, with 17 bases spanning the gap. This CDR3 has 14 residues. The CDR3 DNA is TGTGCCAGCAGCCGTACAGGGATGGGGGACGAGCAGTACTTC. Amino acid sequence: CASSRTGMGDEQYF.

The chain has TRBV5-4 and TRBJ2-3; weak D call: TRBD2 (6 bases). CDR1 and CDR2 (germline): SGHNT, YYREEE (reference sequence). The CDR3 has 17 residues. V was shortened by 0 bases and J by 5 bases, with 19 bases between the two germline ends. The CDR3 bases are TGTGCCAGCAGCTTGGTGCGGGGCCTGGAGCTACGAGATACGCAGTATTTT. It codes for CASSLVRGLELRDTQYF.

This clonotype was seen only a few times. In DNA form, the CDR3 reads TGCGCCAGCAGCCAGAGGGTGGCTGGAGAGACCCAGTACTTC. Residues: CASSQRVAGETQYF. This rearrangement joins TRBV4-3 to TRBJ2-5; perhaps TRBD2 as D (5 bases). Germline loops: CDR1 LGHNA, CDR2 YSLEER. Trimming left V 3 bases short and J 4 bases short, with 12 bases between. CDR3 size: 14 residues.

DNA for the CDR3: TGTGCCAGCAGCTTAGCTTCGACGGGACGGACTGAAGCTTTCTTT. This codes for CASSLASTGRTEAFF. The chain couples TRBV7-6 to TRBJ1-1; tentative D call: TRBD1 (5 bases). V was cut by 0 bases and J by 5 bases, with 13 bases left in between. CDR1 and CDR2 from the germline V gene are SGHVS and FNYEAQ. The CDR3 spans 15 residues.

The chain recombines TRBV7-2 with TRBJ1-1, with D uncertain. V was trimmed by 3 bases and J by 4 bases, leaving 9 bases between them. In germline, CDR1 is SGHTA, CDR2 FQGNSA. The CDR3 covers 13 residues. CDR3 residues: CASSFPPGTEAFF. Written as DNA, the CDR3 is TGTGCCAGCAGCTTCCCCCCGGGCACTGAAGCTTTCTTT. Based on the CDR3 plus reference TRBV7-2 and TRBJ1-1, the full variable domain is GAGVSQSPSNKVTEKGKDVELRCDPISGHTALYWYRQSLGQGLEFLIYFQGNSAPDKSGLPSDRFSAERTGGSVSTLTIQRTQQEDSAVYLCASSFPPGTEAFFGQGTRLTVV.

The chain links TRBV19 to TRBJ1-4, with D possibly TRBD1 on 6 matching bases. There are 16 residues in the CDR3. Germline CDR1 and CDR2: LNHDA and SQIVND (reference sequence). Between the trimmed V and J ends, which lost 1 base and 1 base, there was a span of 10 bases. The CDR3 DNA is TGTGCCAGTAGTATAGTCGGGGGGCGAACTAATGAAAAACTGTTTTTT. This translates into CASSIVGGRTNEKLFF. The whole variable domain, filled in from reference TRBV19 and TRBJ1-4, reads DGGITQSPKYLFRKEGQNVTLSCEQNLNHDAMYWYRQDPGQGLRLIYYSQIVNDFQKGDIAEGYSVSREKKESFPLTVTSAQKNPTAFYLCASSIVGGRTNEKLFFGSGTQLSVL.

This clonotype has a handful of counts. This rearrangement joins TRBV7-9 to TRBJ1-6; 7 nucleotides match TRBD1. Trimming took 5 bases from V and 9 from J; bases not matched to a gene: 7. Per germline, CDR1 SEHNR and CDR2 FQNEAQ (reference sequence). The length of the CDR3 is 14 residues. The CDR3 coding sequence is TGTGCCAGCAGCCCCGAGGGGGCGATTTCACCCCTCCACTTT. Its translation is CASSPEGAISPLHF.

The rearrangement uses TRBV19 and TRBJ1-5; 8 positions agree with TRBD1. Germline-derived CDR1 and CDR2 are LNHDA and SQIVND (reference sequence). This CDR3 contains 16 residues. The trim removed 3 bases at V and 1 base at J, leaving 5 bases unmatched. In nucleotides, the CDR3 is TGTGCCAGTAGTATTACAACAGGGGGAAGCAATCAGCCCCAGCATTTT. Amino acid sequence: CASSITTGGSNQPQHF.

This clonotype has more than one count but fewer than ten. The CDR3 loop is CASSLTGNSNEKLFF. The CDR3 DNA follows: TGTGCCAGCAGCTTGACAGGGAACTCTAATGAAAAACTGTTTTTT. The genes are TRBV7-9 and TRBJ1-4, with TRBD1 identical over 7 bases. CDR3 length: 15 amino acids. From germline, CDR1 is SEHNR and CDR2 FQNEAQ (reference sequence). V lost 3 bases and J lost 3; bases outside the gene matches: 4.

V gene TRBV12-3 or TRBV12-4 combines with J gene TRBJ1-6, with TRBD1 matching 8 bases. Losses at the gene ends were 8 bases for V and 6 bases for J; bases not matched to a gene: 6. CDR3 length: 14 residues. The CDR3 DNA follows: TGTGCCAGCGGCGGACAGGGCGGTAATTCACCCCTCCACTTT. Translating it yields CASGGQGGNSPLHF.

This clonotype was seen more than once but under ten times. V is TRBV12-3 or TRBV12-4 and J is TRBJ2-3, with 10 bases lining up with TRBD2. Trimming at V came to 6 bases and at J to 2 bases, leaving 8 bases not matched to a gene. The CDR3 covers 16 residues. Written as DNA, the CDR3 is TGTGCCAGCAGCCCGCGGCTAGCGGGGGCCACAGATACGCAGTATTTT. Its translation: CASSPRLAGATDTQYF.

This rearrangement joins TRBV11-1 to TRBJ2-4; D may be TRBD1 or TRBD2 (5 bases each). There are 18 residues in the CDR3. The V gene lost 5 bases and the J gene lost 2 bases, with 22 bases spanning the gap. Germline CDR1 is SGHAT and CDR2 is FQDESV (reference sequence). The CDR3 DNA sequence: TGTGCCAGCAGCCAACCACTGAGGGGTAGCGACACCAAAAACATTCAGTACTTC. Translating it yields CASSQPLRGSDTKNIQYF.

This clonotype has ten or more counts. The V call is TRBV6-1, the J call TRBJ1-2; D not resolved. Trimming removed 5 bases from V and 6 bases from J, with 4 bases in between. This CDR3 contains 10 residues. CDR1 is MNHNS and CDR2 is SASEGT in the germline V gene. CDR3 region: CASSSNGYTF. The CDR3 region has the DNA TGTGCCAGCAGTTCGAATGGCTACACCTTC.

This clonotype has more than one count but fewer than ten. The chain uses TRBV2 and TRBJ2-7, with D maybe TRBD1 (5 bases). From germline, CDR1 is SNHLY and CDR2 FYNNEI. The CDR3 sequence is 14 residues long. V shed 7 bases and J shed 0 bases, with 13 bases lying between them. The CDR3 region has the DNA TGTGCCAGCATACGCCGACAGAGCTCCTACGAGCAGTACTTC. Its translation is CASIRRQSSYEQYF. Variable domain in full (rest from reference TRBV2 and TRBJ2-7): EPEVTQTPSHQVTQMGQEVILRCVPISNHLYFYWYRQILGQKVEFLVSFYNNEISEKSEIFDDQFSVERPDGSNFTLKIRSTKLEDSAMYFCASIRRQSSYEQYFGPGTRLTVT.

This clonotype was seen only a few times. The V and J genes are TRBV4-1 and TRBJ2-2; 13 nucleotides agree with TRBD2. CDR1 MGHRA and CDR2 YSYEKL come from the germline V gene. The CDR3 sequence is 16 residues long. V lost 3 bases, J lost 6 bases, and 4 bases stayed unmatched. CDR3 DNA: TGCGCCAGCAGCCACGACACTAGCGGGGGGGCCGGGGAGCTGTTTTTT. This codes for CASSHDTSGGAGELFF.

CDR3 sequence: CAALSGGAPSVGTQYF. CDR3 coding DNA: TGTGCCGCCCTGTCAGGGGGAGCCCCGTCGGTCGGTACGCAGTATTTT. This chain uses TRBV2 with TRBJ2-3, with 7 nucleotides matching TRBD1. The CDR3 loop spans 16 amino acids. Germline V CDR1 and CDR2: SNHLY, FYNNEI. Unmatched junction bases numbered 22, after V lost 11 bases and J lost 8 bases.

This sequence joins TRBV7-2 and TRBJ1-4; D not resolved. V dropped 1 base and J dropped 5 bases, with 14 bases sitting between them. Looked up from germline, CDR1 is SGHTA and CDR2 is FQGNSA. The CDR3 runs 16 residues. The CDR3 DNA reads TGTGCCAGCAGCTTAGGGGTGACTTTTGGAAATGAAAAACTGTTTTTT. This translates into CASSLGVTFGNEKLFF.

This chain joins TRBV20-1 and TRBJ2-7; no clear D. Germline loops: CDR1 DFQATT, CDR2 SNEGSKA (reference sequence). The CDR3 loop spans 15 amino acids. The germline V and J ends were trimmed by 2 bases and 9 bases, with 23 bases remaining between them. CDR3 in amino acids: CSARLESGLIMGQYF. The CDR3 DNA reads TGCAGTGCTAGATTAGAATCGGGCCTTATCATGGGGCAGTACTTC.

This clonotype was observed a handful of times. The V gene is TRBV23-1, the J gene TRBJ1-5; D not certain. TRBV23-1 carries the ORF label, with uncertain function. V lost 0 bases, J lost 3 bases, and 12 bases lay in between. The CDR3 extends over 16 amino acids. DNA for the CDR3: TGCGCCAGCAGTCAATCGGGCAGGTTGGACAATCAGCCCCAGCATTTT. Its translation: CASSQSGRLDNQPQHF.

The chain joins TRBV2 to TRBJ2-7; D possibly corresponds to TRBD2 (6 bases). V was pared by 6 bases and J by 3 bases, with 15 bases between. Per germline, CDR1 SNHLY and CDR2 FYNNEI. CDR3 length equals 14 residues. CDR3 protein: CASRSPGVLYEQYF. CDR3 nucleotide sequence: TGTGCCAGCAGGTCTCCGGGGGTTCTCTACGAGCAGTACTTC.

This chain joins TRBV9 and TRBJ2-2; 9 bases are shared with TRBD2. V shed 0 bases and J 6 bases; nucleotides not matched to a gene: 15. This CDR3 comprises 19 residues. Germline assignment: CDR1 SGDLS and CDR2 YYNGEE. CDR3 protein: CASSVGPGISGSGSGELFF. For the CDR3, the DNA is TGTGCCAGCAGCGTAGGTCCTGGCATTAGCGGGAGTGGCTCCGGGGAGCTGTTTTTT.

This CDR3 is CASSPPSKAKNEQFF. The CDR3 nucleotides read TGTGCCAGCTCACCACCGAGCAAGGCGAAGAATGAGCAGTTCTTC. This chain joins TRBV18 and TRBJ2-1, with D unresolved. The V gene lost 0 bases and the J gene lost 7 bases, with 13 bases spanning the gap. CDR1 is KGHSH and CDR2 is LQKENI in the germline V gene. The CDR3 extends over 15 amino acids.